Listed below are T cell receptor beta chains from one sample, sequenced in a study of early T cells in non-severe SARS-CoV-2 infection. TCRdb ran MiXCR on the 5' RACE reads and lists one entry per CDR3 protein. Here the sample spans roughly 31,000 distinct CDR3 sequences, roughly a tenth being singletons. The sample comprised whole blood. These receptors came from an adult who was a healthcare worker with PCR-confirmed SARS-CoV-2 infection or an uninfected control (not recorded which). The CDR3 runs from the conserved cysteine through the conserved F or W. Fields, in order: V gene, clone size, D gene, J gene, CDR3 DNA, CDR3 protein. The D gene is left open where the match is weak. Size is omitted from some rows. Given values are once, few, many or a class for expanded clones.

TRBV6-2/TRBV6-3,many,TRBD1,TRBJ2-7,TGTGCCAGCAGCCCGTGGAACGACAGGGGCCGGGAGCAGTACTTC,CASSPWNDRGREQYF
TRBV7-6,many,-,TRBJ2-7,TGTGCCAGCAGCTCCCACGAGGGGGGGTACGAGCAGTACTTC,CASSSHEGGYEQYF
TRBV9,-,-,TRBJ2-3,TGTGCCAGCAGCGTAGGATCAGATACGCAGTATTTT,CASSVGSDTQYF
TRBV11-2,-,-,TRBJ2-1,TGTGCCAGCAGCTTAGTAGTCCGAGGGGTCTACAATGAGCAGTTCTTC,CASSLVVRGVYNEQFF
TRBV7-9,many,-,TRBJ2-1,TGTGCCAGCAGCTTAAGGTCTGCGGAGCTCTACAATGAGCAGTTCTTC,CASSLRSAELYNEQFF
TRBV18,few,-,TRBJ2-7,TGTGCCAGCTCACCCGGCGCAGTCACCTACGAGCAGTACTTC,CASSPGAVTYEQYF
TRBV21-1,many,-,TRBJ1-3,TGTGCCAGCAAATCGGGTCCGGACACCATATATTTT,CASKSGPDTIYF
TRBV24-1,many,-,TRBJ2-3,TGTGCCACCAGTGATCCCGCCGGAAGCACAGATACGCAGTATTTT,CATSDPAGSTDTQYF
TRBV29-1,many,TRBD2,TRBJ2-3,TGCAGCGCCCTCCTAGCGGGGGTGCCAGATACGCAGTATTTT,CSALLAGVPDTQYF
TRBV11-2,many,TRBD1,TRBJ2-6,TGTGCCAGCAGCTTAATCACGGGACAGCCTGGGGCCAACGTCCTGACTTTC,CASSLITGQPGANVLTF
TRBV10-3,many,-,TRBJ1-2,TGTGCCATCAGTCTCACAGGTTCGGGTGGCTACACCTTC,CAISLTGSGGYTF
TRBV4-3,many,-,TRBJ2-3,TGCGCCAGCAGCCAAGAGGGGCTCAGCACAGATACGCAGTATTTT,CASSQEGLSTDTQYF
TRBV7-9,few,TRBD1,TRBJ1-5,TGTGCCAGCAGCCGGGACAGCAACAATCAGCCCCAGCATTTT,CASSRDSNNQPQHF
TRBV9,many,-,TRBJ2-5,TGTGCCAGCAGCTCGAGAATAGAGGGGGAGACCCAGTACTTC,CASSSRIEGETQYF
TRBV10-3,many,-,TRBJ2-7,TGTGCCAGCGGACGGGAAATGAGACTTTCCTACGAGCAGTACTTC,CASGREMRLSYEQYF
TRBV5-8,many,TRBD1,TRBJ1-1,TGTGCCAGCAGCCCGGGACAGGGGACCTGGGACACTGAAGCTTTCTTT,CASSPGQGTWDTEAFF
TRBV19,many,-,TRBJ1-1,TGTGCCAGTACAATAGGGGATCTTGAAGCTTTCTTT,CASTIGDLEAFF
TRBV7-2,few,TRBD2,TRBJ2-3,TGTGCCAGCAGCCCCGGGTTTTCTAGCGGGGGCACAGATACGCAGTATTTT,CASSPGFSSGGTDTQYF
TRBV10-2,many,TRBD1,TRBJ2-3,TGCGCCAGCAGTGAGTCCGGGACAGGGGGCGGGCAAGATACGCAGTATTTT,CASSESGTGGGQDTQYF
TRBV18,many,-,TRBJ2-2,TGTGCCAGCTCACCAGGCTCCACCGGGGAGCTGTTTTTT,CASSPGSTGELFF
TRBV11-1,few,-,TRBJ2-1,TGTGCCAGCAGCATCACAGGCTTTACCTACAATGAGCAGTTCTTC,CASSITGFTYNEQFF
TRBV28,-,-,TRBJ1-2,TGTGCCAGCACCAGGGTTAACTATGGCTACACCTTC,CASTRVNYGYTF
TRBV7-2,many,TRBD2,TRBJ2-3,TGTGCCAGCAGCTACCCTAGCGGGTCCCGGGTAGATACGCAGTATTTT,CASSYPSGSRVDTQYF
TRBV29-1,-,TRBD2,TRBJ2-1,TGCAGCGGACGGGGGGGAAGCTCCTACAATGAGCAGTTCTTC,CSGRGGSSYNEQFF
TRBV7-2,few,-,TRBJ1-3,TGTGCCAGCAGTTACGAACGGGGAAACACCATATATTTT,CASSYERGNTIYF
TRBV7-9,many,-,TRBJ2-7,TGTGCCAGCAGCCCTCCCCCCCCAGCTTCCTACGAGCAGTACTTC,CASSPPPPASYEQYF
TRBV12-3/TRBV12-4,-,-,TRBJ1-2,TGTGCCAGCACCGTAGACAGTCGCTATGGCTACACCTTC,CASTVDSRYGYTF
TRBV9,medium-sized,-,TRBJ1-2,TGTGCCAGCAGCGGCTTTACTAACTATGGCTACACCTTC,CASSGFTNYGYTF
TRBV5-6,-,-,TRBJ1-1,TGTGCCAGCACCATGGGCGCTGAAGCTTTCTTT,CASTMGAEAFF